This entry describes one T cell receptor beta chain. This sample was taken from a study of type 1 and type 2 diabetes patients. PCR was run on genomic DNA. Multiplex PCR with 30 forward and 13 reverse primers amplified the TCR beta CDR3. TCRdb passed the multiplex PCR reads through MiXCR, listing each CDR3 protein once. The table lists more than 250,000 distinct CDR3 sequences, around 50% of them singletons. The CDR3 length is 15 residues. Trimming cost V 5 bases and J 2 bases; bases outside gene matches: 8. The germline V gene has CDR1 PRHDT and CDR2 FYEKMQ (reference sequence). V and J are TRBV13 and TRBJ2-7; 8 bases match TRBD2. The receptor's source is a man younger than 35 with type 2 diabetes. The source material was peripheral blood mononuclear cells (PBMCs). The CDR3 here is CASSLGGGKTYEQYF. In nucleotides, the CDR3 is TGTGCCAGCAGCCTCGGGGGGGGCAAGACCTACGAGCAGTACTTC.